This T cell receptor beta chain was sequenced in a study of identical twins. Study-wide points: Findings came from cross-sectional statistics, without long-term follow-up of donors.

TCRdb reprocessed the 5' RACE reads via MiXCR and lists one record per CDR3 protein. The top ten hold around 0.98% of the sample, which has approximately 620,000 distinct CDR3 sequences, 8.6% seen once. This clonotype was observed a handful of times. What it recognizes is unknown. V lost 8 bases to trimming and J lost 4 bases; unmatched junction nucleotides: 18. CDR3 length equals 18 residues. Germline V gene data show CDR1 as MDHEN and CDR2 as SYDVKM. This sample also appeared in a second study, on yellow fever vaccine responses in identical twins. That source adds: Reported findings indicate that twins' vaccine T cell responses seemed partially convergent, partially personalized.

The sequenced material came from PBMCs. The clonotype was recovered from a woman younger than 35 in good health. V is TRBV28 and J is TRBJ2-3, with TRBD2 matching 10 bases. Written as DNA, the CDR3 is TGTGCCAGCGCTAACGTCCTGGGACTAGCGCCCCTCCCAGATACGCAGTATTTT. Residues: CASANVLGLAPLPDTQYF.